Sequencing of this T cell receptor beta chain was carried out in a study of blood T cell repertoires in COVID-19. Study background: The United States, Italy and Spain provided the acute and convalescent COVID-19 samples.

Methods used by the authors: Amplification of reference gene primers was used by the study to estimate nucleated cell counts. Profiled with immunoSEQ multiplex PCR; TCRdb holds only in-frame clones, not every one. V and J calls and clone size are as listed in that table; D and trimming were resolved from the DNA. This sample has 150,000 or so clones, with roughly four fifths found just once. The ends lost 3 bases at V and 0 bases at J; junction bases unmatched: 10. CDR1 and CDR2 (germline): SNHLY, FYNNEI. The CDR3 totals 18 residues. This clonotype was obtained from a woman aged 60 to 75 with acute or convalescent COVID-19. The sample comprised peripheral blood. The J gene is TRBJ1-5, the V gene TRBV2, with TRBD1 matching 8 bases. Here the CDR3 DNA reads TGTGCCAGCAGTGAGCACGGGACAGGCGAGTATAGCAATCAGCCCCAGCATTTT. Translated: CASSEHGTGEYSNQPQHF. Variable domain in full (rest from reference TRBV2 and TRBJ1-5): EPEVTQTPSHQVTQMGQEVILRCVPISNHLYFYWYRQILGQKVEFLVSFYNNEISEKSEIFDDQFSVERPDGSNFTLKIRSTKLEDSAMYFCASSEHGTGEYSNQPQHFGDGTRLSIL.